This T cell receptor (beta chain) was captured in a study of cytomegalovirus exposure and HLA in healthy donors. With regard to this clone: Its antigen is not identified.

The CDR3 is 14 residues long. The V end was cut by 4 bases, the J end by 5 bases, with 12 bases between. Germline CDR1 and CDR2: KGHSH and LQKENI. Notes on the study in general: Later analysis suggested links between common viral pathogens and several top significant clusters. The authors later linked a missense DCLRE1C variant to TCR beta V- and J-gene trimming. Among the sequence variants, a highly shared cluster was likely an artifact of sequencing. Using a false discovery rate of 0.05, a later analysis showed that about 16,000 TCR beta sequences were associated with HLA alleles.

Primers included in the PCR were 60 Vbeta and 13 Jbeta primers. Sequenced by immunoSEQ multiplex PCR; TCRdb stores in-frame clones only, minus some. The sample includes 100,000 or so clones, 81% of them seen just once. This TCR derives from a human donor in good health. The chain recombines TRBV18 with TRBJ2-1, with D maybe TRBD2 (6 bases). Specimen: PBMCs. The CDR3 coding sequence is TGTGCCAGCTCACGCCGGGAGATCGACAATGAGCAGTTCTTC. It yields the protein CASSRREIDNEQFF.